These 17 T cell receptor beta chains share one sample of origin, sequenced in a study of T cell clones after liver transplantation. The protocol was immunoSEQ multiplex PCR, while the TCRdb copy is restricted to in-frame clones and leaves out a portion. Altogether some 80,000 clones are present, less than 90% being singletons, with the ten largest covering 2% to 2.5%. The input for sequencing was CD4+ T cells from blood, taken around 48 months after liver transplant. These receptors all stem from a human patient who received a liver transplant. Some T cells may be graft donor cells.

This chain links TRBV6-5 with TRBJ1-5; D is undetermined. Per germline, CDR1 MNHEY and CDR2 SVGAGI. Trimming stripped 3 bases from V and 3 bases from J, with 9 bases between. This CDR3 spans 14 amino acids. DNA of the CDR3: TGTGCCAGCAGTTATTCCCATAACAATCAGCCCCAGCATTTT. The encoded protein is CASSYSHNNQPQHF.

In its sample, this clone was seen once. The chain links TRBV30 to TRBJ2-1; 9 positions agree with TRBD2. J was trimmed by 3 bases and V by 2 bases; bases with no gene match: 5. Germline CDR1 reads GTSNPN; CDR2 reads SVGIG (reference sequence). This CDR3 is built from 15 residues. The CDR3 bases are TGTGCCTGGAGTACTCCTAGCGGGGTCTACAATGAGCAGTTCTTC. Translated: CAWSTPSGVYNEQFF.

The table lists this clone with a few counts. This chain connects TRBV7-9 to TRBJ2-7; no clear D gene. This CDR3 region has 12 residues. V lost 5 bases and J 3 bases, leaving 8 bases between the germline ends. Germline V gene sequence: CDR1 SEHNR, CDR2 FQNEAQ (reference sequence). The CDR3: CASSPTVYEQYF. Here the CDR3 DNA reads TGTGCCAGCAGCCCTACGGTCTACGAGCAGTACTTC.

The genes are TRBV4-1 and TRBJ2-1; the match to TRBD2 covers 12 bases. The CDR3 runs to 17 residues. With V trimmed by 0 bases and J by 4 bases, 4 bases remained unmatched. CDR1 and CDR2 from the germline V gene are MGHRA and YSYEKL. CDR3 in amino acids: CASSQDQLAGGYNEQFF. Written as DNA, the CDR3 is TGCGCCAGCAGCCAAGATCAGCTAGCGGGGGGGTACAATGAGCAGTTCTTC.

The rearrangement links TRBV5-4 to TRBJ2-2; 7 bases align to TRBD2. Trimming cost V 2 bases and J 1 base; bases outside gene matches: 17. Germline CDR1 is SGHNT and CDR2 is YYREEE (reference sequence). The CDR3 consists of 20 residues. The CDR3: CASSFGLRGRASGNTGELFF. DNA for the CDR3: TGTGCCAGCAGCTTCGGGCTACGGGGTCGGGCTAGCGGGAACACCGGGGAGCTGTTTTTT. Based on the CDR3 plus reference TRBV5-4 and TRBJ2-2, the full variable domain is ETGVTQSPTHLIKTRGQQVTLRCSSQSGHNTVSWYQQALGQGPQFIFQYYREEENGRGNFPPRFSGLQFPNYSSELNVNALELDDSALYLCASSFGLRGRASGNTGELFFGEGSRLTVL.

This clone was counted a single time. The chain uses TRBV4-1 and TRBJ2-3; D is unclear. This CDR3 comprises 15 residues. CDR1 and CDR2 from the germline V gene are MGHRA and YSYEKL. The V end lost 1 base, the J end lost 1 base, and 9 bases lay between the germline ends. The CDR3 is CASSQGSTRTDTQYF. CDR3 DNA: TGCGCCAGCAGCCAAGGGTCTACTCGCACAGATACGCAGTATTTT.

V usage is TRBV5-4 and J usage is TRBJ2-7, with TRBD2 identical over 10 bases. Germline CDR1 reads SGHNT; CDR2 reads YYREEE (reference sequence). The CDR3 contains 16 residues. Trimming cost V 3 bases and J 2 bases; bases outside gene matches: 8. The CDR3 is CASSSSGSASTYEQYF. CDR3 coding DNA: TGTGCCAGCAGCTCTAGCGGGAGCGCCTCCACCTACGAGCAGTACTTC.

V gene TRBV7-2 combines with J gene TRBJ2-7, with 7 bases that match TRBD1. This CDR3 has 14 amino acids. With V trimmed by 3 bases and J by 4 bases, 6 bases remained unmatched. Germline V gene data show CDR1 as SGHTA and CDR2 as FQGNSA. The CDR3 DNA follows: TGTGCCAGCAGCTTGGGGACAGTAATATACGAGCAGTACTTC. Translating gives CASSLGTVIYEQYF.

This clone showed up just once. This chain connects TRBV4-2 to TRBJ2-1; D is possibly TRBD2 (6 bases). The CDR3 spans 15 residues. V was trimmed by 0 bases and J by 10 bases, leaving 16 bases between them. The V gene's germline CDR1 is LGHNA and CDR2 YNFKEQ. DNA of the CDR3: TGTGCCAGCAGCCAAGAAGCCCTGGGAGGCCCCGAGCAGTTCTTC. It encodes CASSQEALGGPEQFF.

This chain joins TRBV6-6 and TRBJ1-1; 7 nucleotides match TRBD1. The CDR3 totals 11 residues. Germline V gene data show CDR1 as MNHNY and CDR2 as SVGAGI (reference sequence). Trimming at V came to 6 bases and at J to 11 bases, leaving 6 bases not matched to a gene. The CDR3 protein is CASSLGQSAFF. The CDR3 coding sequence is TGTGCCAGCAGCCTGGGACAGTCGGCTTTCTTT.

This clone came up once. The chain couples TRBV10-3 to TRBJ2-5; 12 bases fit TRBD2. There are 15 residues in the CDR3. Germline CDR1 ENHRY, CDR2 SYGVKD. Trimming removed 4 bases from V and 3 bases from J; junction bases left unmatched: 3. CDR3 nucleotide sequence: TGTGCCATCAGTGCCAGACTAGCGGGGGAAGAGACCCAGTACTTC. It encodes CAISARLAGEETQYF.

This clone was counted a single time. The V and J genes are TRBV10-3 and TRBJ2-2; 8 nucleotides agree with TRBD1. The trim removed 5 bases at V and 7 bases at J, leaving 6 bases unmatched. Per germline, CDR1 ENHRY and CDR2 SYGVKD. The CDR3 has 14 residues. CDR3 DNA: TGTGCCATCAGTTCAGGGGGCGCGGACGGGGAGCTGTTTTTT. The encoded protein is CAISSGGADGELFF.

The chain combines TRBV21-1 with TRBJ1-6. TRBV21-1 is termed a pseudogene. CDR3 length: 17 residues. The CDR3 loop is CASSTLQRILTGSPLHF. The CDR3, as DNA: TGTGCCAGCAGCACTCTCCAGCGAATTCTTACGGGGTCACCCCTCCACTTT.

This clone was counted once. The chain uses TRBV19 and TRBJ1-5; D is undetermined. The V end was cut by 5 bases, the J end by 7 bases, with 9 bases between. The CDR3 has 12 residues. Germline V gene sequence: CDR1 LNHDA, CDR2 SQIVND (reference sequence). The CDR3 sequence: CASSPHVQPQHF. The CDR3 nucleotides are TGTGCCAGTAGTCCCCATGTACAGCCCCAGCATTTT.

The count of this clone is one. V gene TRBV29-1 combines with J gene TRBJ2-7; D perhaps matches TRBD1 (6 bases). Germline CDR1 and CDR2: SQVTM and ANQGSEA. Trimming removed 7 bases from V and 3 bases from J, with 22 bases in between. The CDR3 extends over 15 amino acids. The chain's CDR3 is CSALSQGSAGYEQYF. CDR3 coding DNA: TGCAGCGCCCTCTCTCAGGGGAGTGCTGGCTACGAGCAGTACTTC.

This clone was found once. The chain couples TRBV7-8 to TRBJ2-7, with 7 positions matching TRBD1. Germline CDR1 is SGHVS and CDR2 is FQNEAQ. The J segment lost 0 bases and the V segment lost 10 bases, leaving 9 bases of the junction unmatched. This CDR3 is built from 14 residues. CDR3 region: CATSWGQHSYEQYF. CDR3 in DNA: TGTGCCACATCTTGGGGACAGCACTCCTACGAGCAGTACTTC.

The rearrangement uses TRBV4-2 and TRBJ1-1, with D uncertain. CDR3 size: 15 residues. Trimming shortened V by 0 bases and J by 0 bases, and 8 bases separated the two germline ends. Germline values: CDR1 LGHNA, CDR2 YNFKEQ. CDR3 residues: CASSQDRSVNTEAFF. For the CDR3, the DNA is TGTGCCAGCAGCCAAGATCGTTCCGTGAACACTGAAGCTTTCTTT.